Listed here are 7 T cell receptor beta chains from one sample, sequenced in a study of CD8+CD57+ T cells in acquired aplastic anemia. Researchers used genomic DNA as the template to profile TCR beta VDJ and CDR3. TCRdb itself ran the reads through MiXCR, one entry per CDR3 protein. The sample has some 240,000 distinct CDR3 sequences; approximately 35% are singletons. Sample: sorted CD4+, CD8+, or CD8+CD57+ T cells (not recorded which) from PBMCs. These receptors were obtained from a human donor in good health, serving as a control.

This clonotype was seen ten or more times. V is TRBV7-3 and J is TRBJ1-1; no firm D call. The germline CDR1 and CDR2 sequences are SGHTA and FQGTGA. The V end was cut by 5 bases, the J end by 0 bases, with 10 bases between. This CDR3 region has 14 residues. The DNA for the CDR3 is TGTGCCAGCAGCCTTGCAGGAGTGAACACTGAAGCTTTCTTT. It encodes CASSLAGVNTEAFF.

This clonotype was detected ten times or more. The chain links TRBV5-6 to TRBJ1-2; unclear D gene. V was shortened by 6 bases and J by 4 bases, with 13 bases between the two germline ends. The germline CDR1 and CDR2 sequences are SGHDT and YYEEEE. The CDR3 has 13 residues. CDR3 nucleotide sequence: TGTGCCAGCAACCAAAAAGGGTCCTATGGCTACACCTTC. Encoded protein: CASNQKGSYGYTF.

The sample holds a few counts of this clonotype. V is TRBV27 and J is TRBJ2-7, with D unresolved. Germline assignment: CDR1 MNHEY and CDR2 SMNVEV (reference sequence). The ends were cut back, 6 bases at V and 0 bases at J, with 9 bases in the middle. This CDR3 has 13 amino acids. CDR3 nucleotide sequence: TGTGCCAGCAGCGAAGACACCTCCTACGAGCAGTACTTC. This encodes CASSEDTSYEQYF.

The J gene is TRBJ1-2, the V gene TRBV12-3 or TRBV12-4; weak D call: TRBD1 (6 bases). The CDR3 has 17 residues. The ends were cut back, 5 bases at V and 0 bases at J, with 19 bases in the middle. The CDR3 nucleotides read TGTGCCAGCAGTCAGAGGGGGGGGGCCATTGCTAACTATGGCTACACCTTC. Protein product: CASSQRGGAIANYGYTF.

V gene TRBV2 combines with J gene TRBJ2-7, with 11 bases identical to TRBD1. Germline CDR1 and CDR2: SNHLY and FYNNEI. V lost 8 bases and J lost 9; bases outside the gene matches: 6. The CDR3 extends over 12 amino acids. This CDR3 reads CASGTGGVPQYF. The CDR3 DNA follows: TGTGCCAGCGGGACAGGGGGGGTTCCGCAGTACTTC.

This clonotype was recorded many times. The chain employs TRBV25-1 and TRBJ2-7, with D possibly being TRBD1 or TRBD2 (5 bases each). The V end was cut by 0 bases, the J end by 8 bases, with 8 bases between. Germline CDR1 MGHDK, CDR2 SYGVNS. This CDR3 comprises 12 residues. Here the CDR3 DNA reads TGTGCCAGCAGTGAATATGGGGGAAAGCAGTACTTC. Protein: CASSEYGGKQYF.

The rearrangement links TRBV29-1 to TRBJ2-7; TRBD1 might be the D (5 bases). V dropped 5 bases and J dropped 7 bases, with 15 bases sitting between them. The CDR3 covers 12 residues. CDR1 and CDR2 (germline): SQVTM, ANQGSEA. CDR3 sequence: CSVYRNSGEQYF. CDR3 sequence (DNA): TGCAGCGTTTACAGGAATTCGGGTGAGCAGTACTTC.